These T cell receptor beta chains were read from a single sample in a study of Tregs in tolerant kidney transplant recipients. The repertoire was sequenced with immunoSEQ multiplex PCR; TCRdb's copy has only in-frame clones and lacks some. The data show 55,000 to 80,000 clones, about 98% seen once. The sequencing used Tregs from blood, collected before the transplant. The receptor source for this set is a human donor who received a combined kidney and bone marrow transplant. The CDR3 runs from the conserved cysteine through the conserved F or W. The D gene is left open where the match is weak.

CDR3 length	D gene	J gene	V gene	CDR3 protein
16	TRBD2	TRBJ2-3	TRBV5-1	CASSLTSGGATDTQYF
13	.	TRBJ1-2	TRBV11-2	CASSSIAVGAPTF
15	.	TRBJ1-1	TRBV28	CASSFSGGRLPEAFF
14	.	TRBJ2-7	TRBV27	CASSLGGTAGEQYF
15	.	TRBJ2-7	TRBV6-1	CASSQGDGSPYEQYF
16	.	TRBJ1-4	TRBV30	CAWSVGITGWLGKLFF
14	TRBD2	TRBJ2-1	TRBV7-8	CASSFGLVVNEQFF
15	.	TRBJ2-5	TRBV19	CASSIGTALQETQYF
16	.	TRBJ1-5	TRBV5-1	CASSLGLGEGDQPQHF
13	TRBD1	TRBJ1-3	TRBV10-3	CAISRDRGNTIYF
16	TRBD2	TRBJ2-1	TRBV30	CACHQVAGGPPNEQFF
18	TRBD2	TRBJ2-5	TRBV5-1	CASSLGASGGALRETQYF
14	TRBD1	TRBJ1-6	TRBV5-6	CASSSRGRVSPLHF
14	.	TRBJ1-2	TRBV7-9	CASSLQSGIYGYTF
12	.	TRBJ1-1	TRBV11-3	CASSSRQSEAFF
12	.	TRBJ2-1	TRBV19	CASSINPGLPFF
13	.	TRBJ1-2	TRBV2	CASSINRDYGYTF
15	TRBD1	TRBJ2-7	TRBV5-4	CASSYGRTGWDEQYF
17	.	TRBJ2-3	TRBV5-1	CASSLGLGGLSTDTQYF
13	TRBD2	TRBJ2-3	TRBV10-3	CAISGGASDTQYF
16	.	TRBJ1-3	TRBV18	CASSPRGFETGNTIYF
15	TRBD2	TRBJ2-1	TRBV4-1	CASSQGGRAYNEQFF
16	TRBD2	TRBJ2-3	TRBV7-6	CASSLAWREGADTQYF
16	.	TRBJ1-1	TRBV10-3	CAISESIRRRNTEAFF
19	.	TRBJ2-5	TRBV18	CASSPLIPSGLQGVETQYF
14	.	TRBJ1-2	TRBV19	CASSRERTNYGYTF